This is a list of T cell receptor beta chains from one sample in a study of response to subunit inactivated influenza vaccine. TCRdb re-called the RT-PCR reads with MiXCR, one entry per CDR3 protein. This sample yields roughly 710,000 distinct CDR3 sequences, of which 14% are seen a single time; 7.5% to 9% belongs to the top ten. Here the sequenced sample was PBMCs from blood, taken roughly 15 days before vaccination. Source of these receptors: a man aged 45 to 65 who received an inactivated influenza vaccine. Each CDR3 is given with its conserved first and last residue. The order of the fields is CDR3 DNA, CDR3 protein, V gene, D gene, clone size, J gene. The D gene is left open where the match is weak. Some rows have no size entry. The others give once, few or many, or a class for an expanded clone.

cdr3_nt: TGCAGTGCCGAAAGCCAAGAGTCGGTATACTACGAGCAGTACTTC
cdr3_aa: CSAESQESVYYEQYF
v_call: TRBV20-1
d_call: .
clone_size: few
j_call: TRBJ2-7

cdr3_nt: TGCGCCAGCAGCCCGCCGGGACAGGGGTCTGGGGCCAACGTCCTGACTTTC
cdr3_aa: CASSPPGQGSGANVLTF
v_call: TRBV5-1
d_call: TRBD1
clone_size: few
j_call: TRBJ2-6

cdr3_nt: TGTGCCAGCAGAAAAGTGGGGACAACGGCGGGCTACACCTTC
cdr3_aa: CASRKVGTTAGYTF
v_call: TRBV12-3/TRBV12-4
d_call: .
clone_size: .
j_call: TRBJ1-2

cdr3_nt: TGTGCCACCAGTGCACCGACGGAACTTCAAGAGACCCAGTACTTC
cdr3_aa: CATSAPTELQETQYF
v_call: TRBV24-1
d_call: .
clone_size: .
j_call: TRBJ2-5

cdr3_nt: TGTGCCAGCAGTTTTATTTGGGCGAACACCGGGGAGCTGTTTTTT
cdr3_aa: CASSFIWANTGELFF
v_call: TRBV12-3/TRBV12-4
d_call: .
clone_size: many
j_call: TRBJ2-2

cdr3_nt: TGCAGTGCTGAATCCCGGGACAGGGAGGGAGGAGATACGCAGTATTTT
cdr3_aa: CSAESRDREGGDTQYF
v_call: TRBV20-1
d_call: TRBD1
clone_size: .
j_call: TRBJ2-3

cdr3_nt: TGCAGTGCAAAAGGACTAGCGGGAGTGCCCCAAGAGACCCAGTACTTC
cdr3_aa: CSAKGLAGVPQETQYF
v_call: TRBV20-1
d_call: TRBD2
clone_size: few
j_call: TRBJ2-5

cdr3_nt: TGTGCCAGCAGCTTAATGTCGTATAGCGGGACCACAGATACGCAGTATTTT
cdr3_aa: CASSLMSYSGTTDTQYF
v_call: TRBV7-3
d_call: TRBD2
clone_size: .
j_call: TRBJ2-3

cdr3_nt: TGCAGCGTTCGGCAGGGGGTACAGGAGACCCAGTACTTC
cdr3_aa: CSVRQGVQETQYF
v_call: TRBV29-1
d_call: TRBD1
clone_size: .
j_call: TRBJ2-5

cdr3_nt: TGTGCCAGCAGCACAGGGGTGGCGCAGTTCTTC
cdr3_aa: CASSTGVAQFF
v_call: TRBV7-2
d_call: TRBD1
clone_size: .
j_call: TRBJ2-1

cdr3_nt: TGTGCCAGCAGTTACTCTGGGATGCCCAAAAACATTCAGTACTTC
cdr3_aa: CASSYSGMPKNIQYF
v_call: TRBV6-2/TRBV6-3
d_call: .
clone_size: .
j_call: TRBJ2-4

cdr3_nt: TGTGCCAGCAGTGGTTTAAAGTACCCTCACAACTATGGCTACACCTTC
cdr3_aa: CASSGLKYPHNYGYTF
v_call: TRBV6-1
d_call: .
clone_size: few
j_call: TRBJ1-2

cdr3_nt: TGTGCCAGCAGCCCCTTTGAGGGACAGGGGTCCAATGAGCAGTTCTTC
cdr3_aa: CASSPFEGQGSNEQFF
v_call: TRBV14
d_call: TRBD1
clone_size: .
j_call: TRBJ2-1

cdr3_nt: TGTGCCAGCAGCGCACGGAAGTACAATGAGCAGTTCTTC
cdr3_aa: CASSARKYNEQFF
v_call: TRBV11-2
d_call: .
clone_size: .
j_call: TRBJ2-1

cdr3_nt: TGTGCCAGCAGTTCTCTGGACCCATTTAACTACAATGAGCAGTTCTTC
cdr3_aa: CASSSLDPFNYNEQFF
v_call: TRBV28
d_call: .
clone_size: .
j_call: TRBJ2-1

cdr3_nt: TGTGCCAGCAGCTTACAGGGGGAGATTCCTTCACCCCTCCACTTT
cdr3_aa: CASSLQGEIPSPLHF
v_call: TRBV7-2
d_call: TRBD1
clone_size: few
j_call: TRBJ1-6

cdr3_nt: TGCAGTGCTCCAAAATCACGAAGTACGAACACCGGGGAGCTGTTTTTT
cdr3_aa: CSAPKSRSTNTGELFF
v_call: TRBV20-1
d_call: .
clone_size: .
j_call: TRBJ2-2

cdr3_nt: TGTGCCAGCAGCCCGATAACAGGGGGCGCTTTATTCGAGCAGTACTTC
cdr3_aa: CASSPITGGALFEQYF
v_call: TRBV27
d_call: TRBD1
clone_size: .
j_call: TRBJ2-7

cdr3_nt: TGTGCCAGCAGTTTATCCGGGGCGGTAGGGGCCCAGTACTTC
cdr3_aa: CASSLSGAVGAQYF
v_call: TRBV27
d_call: .
clone_size: .
j_call: TRBJ2-5

cdr3_nt: TGTGCCACCAGAGCGGTCGAGGGGGGCACTGAAGCTTTCTTT
cdr3_aa: CATRAVEGGTEAFF
v_call: TRBV28
d_call: .
clone_size: few
j_call: TRBJ1-1

cdr3_nt: TGTGCCACCAGACTAGCGGGAAATACCGGGGAGCTGTTTTTT
cdr3_aa: CATRLAGNTGELFF
v_call: TRBV7-8
d_call: TRBD2
clone_size: many
j_call: TRBJ2-2

cdr3_nt: TGTGCCATCAGTTACAGGGATGATCAGCCCCAGCATTTT
cdr3_aa: CAISYRDDQPQHF
v_call: TRBV10-3
d_call: .
clone_size: few
j_call: TRBJ1-5

cdr3_nt: TGTGCCAGCAGCCAAAAGGGCCCGGGATCTTCATTCTCCTACGAGCAGTACTTC
cdr3_aa: CASSQKGPGSSFSYEQYF
v_call: TRBV3-1
d_call: .
clone_size: .
j_call: TRBJ2-7

cdr3_nt: TGTGCCAGCAGTCACAGGGGGGGACACCTAAACACTGAAGCTTTCTTT
cdr3_aa: CASSHRGGHLNTEAFF
v_call: TRBV6-5
d_call: TRBD1
clone_size: .
j_call: TRBJ1-1

cdr3_nt: TGCAGTGCTAGCCAGACAGGGTTTTCCGTCGAGCAGTACTTC
cdr3_aa: CSASQTGFSVEQYF
v_call: TRBV20-1
d_call: TRBD1
clone_size: .
j_call: TRBJ2-7

cdr3_nt: TGTGCCAGCAGCTTGAACGGGGCTGGAAACTATGGCTACACCTTC
cdr3_aa: CASSLNGAGNYGYTF
v_call: TRBV11-2
d_call: .
clone_size: .
j_call: TRBJ1-2

cdr3_nt: TGTGCCAGCTCATCGGACGGGTTAATGAGGGAGACCCAGTACTTC
cdr3_aa: CASSSDGLMRETQYF
v_call: TRBV18
d_call: .
clone_size: .
j_call: TRBJ2-5

cdr3_nt: TGTGCCAGCAGTTCCCACGACGCCGGGGAGCTGTTTTTT
cdr3_aa: CASSSHDAGELFF
v_call: TRBV12-3/TRBV12-4
d_call: .
clone_size: few
j_call: TRBJ2-2

cdr3_nt: TGTGCCATCAGTGTGGGACGAGGGGAGACCCAGTACTTC
cdr3_aa: CAISVGRGETQYF
v_call: TRBV10-3
d_call: .
clone_size: .
j_call: TRBJ2-5

cdr3_nt: TGCAGCGTTAACTGGGACTATGGCTACACCTTC
cdr3_aa: CSVNWDYGYTF
v_call: TRBV29-1
d_call: .
clone_size: .
j_call: TRBJ1-2

cdr3_nt: TGTGCCAGCAGTCTTTTAGCGTATGAGCAGTTCTTC
cdr3_aa: CASSLLAYEQFF
v_call: TRBV2
d_call: .
clone_size: few
j_call: TRBJ2-1

cdr3_nt: TGTGCCACCGGGACACCGGATACCGGGGAGCTGTTTTTT
cdr3_aa: CATGTPDTGELFF
v_call: TRBV6-1
d_call: .
clone_size: many
j_call: TRBJ2-2

cdr3_nt: TGTGCCTGGAGTGTACTGGGGGAGATGGGGCAGTACTTC
cdr3_aa: CAWSVLGEMGQYF
v_call: TRBV30
d_call: .
clone_size: once
j_call: TRBJ2-7

cdr3_nt: TGTGCCACTAGCAAAAACACCGGGGAGCTGTTTTTT
cdr3_aa: CATSKNTGELFF
v_call: TRBV6-2/TRBV6-3
d_call: .
clone_size: .
j_call: TRBJ2-2

cdr3_nt: TGCGCCAGCAGCCAAGAGGGTCTGAACTATGGCTACACCTTC
cdr3_aa: CASSQEGLNYGYTF
v_call: TRBV4-3
d_call: .
clone_size: .
j_call: TRBJ1-2

cdr3_nt: TGTGCCAGCAGCCCGCAGGTAGGGCTAGCCTACGAGCAGTACTTC
cdr3_aa: CASSPQVGLAYEQYF
v_call: TRBV7-2
d_call: .
clone_size: .
j_call: TRBJ2-7

cdr3_nt: TGCAGTGCTATGGAGCTCATTCGGACAGGGAGGGATGGCTACACCTTC
cdr3_aa: CSAMELIRTGRDGYTF
v_call: TRBV20-1
d_call: TRBD1
clone_size: .
j_call: TRBJ1-2

cdr3_nt: TGCAGTGCTAGAAGGAGCCACGGGCCCCAGCATTTT
cdr3_aa: CSARRSHGPQHF
v_call: TRBV20-1
d_call: .
clone_size: .
j_call: TRBJ1-5

cdr3_nt: TGTGCCAGCAGCCCCAGGGGGGGAGAGACCCAGTACTTC
cdr3_aa: CASSPRGGETQYF
v_call: TRBV7-2
d_call: .
clone_size: many
j_call: TRBJ2-5

cdr3_nt: TGTGCCAGCAGCTCGATTAGCATAGGCGAGCAGTACTTC
cdr3_aa: CASSSISIGEQYF
v_call: TRBV27
d_call: .
clone_size: few
j_call: TRBJ2-7

cdr3_nt: TGTGCCATCAGTGAAGCGGGGGGGTCCAATGAGCAGTTCTTC
cdr3_aa: CAISEAGGSNEQFF
v_call: TRBV10-3
d_call: TRBD2
clone_size: few
j_call: TRBJ2-1

cdr3_nt: TGCGCCAGCAGCTCTGGGACAGGAGGAAACACCATATATTTT
cdr3_aa: CASSSGTGGNTIYF
v_call: TRBV5-1
d_call: TRBD1
clone_size: few
j_call: TRBJ1-3

cdr3_nt: TGCGCCAGCAGCCGTAAAACTAGCGGGAGCACCTACAATGAGCAGTTCTTC
cdr3_aa: CASSRKTSGSTYNEQFF
v_call: TRBV4-1
d_call: TRBD2
clone_size: few
j_call: TRBJ2-1

cdr3_nt: TGTGCCAGCAGCCCCCGGCGGGGCAGGACTGAAGCTTTCTTT
cdr3_aa: CASSPRRGRTEAFF
v_call: TRBV3-1
d_call: .
clone_size: .
j_call: TRBJ1-1

cdr3_nt: TGTGCCAGCAGTGAGGGTCGGAACCCCTACTATGGCTACACCTTC
cdr3_aa: CASSEGRNPYYGYTF
v_call: TRBV6-1
d_call: .
clone_size: .
j_call: TRBJ1-2

cdr3_nt: TGTGCCAGCAGCCCCGGACCACCTCAGCAGTTCTTC
cdr3_aa: CASSPGPPQQFF
v_call: TRBV4-2
d_call: .
clone_size: .
j_call: TRBJ2-1

cdr3_nt: TGCAGTGCTTTAAAACAGGGGAATGAGCAGTTCTTC
cdr3_aa: CSALKQGNEQFF
v_call: TRBV20-1
d_call: TRBD1
clone_size: .
j_call: TRBJ2-1

cdr3_nt: TGCAGTGCTAGAGATTACGGGACAGGGTTCTACGAGCAGTACTTC
cdr3_aa: CSARDYGTGFYEQYF
v_call: TRBV20-1
d_call: TRBD1
clone_size: few
j_call: TRBJ2-7

cdr3_nt: TGCGCCAGCAGCTTGGGACTGCACTACGAGCAGTACTTC
cdr3_aa: CASSLGLHYEQYF
v_call: TRBV5-1
d_call: .
clone_size: few
j_call: TRBJ2-7

cdr3_nt: TGTGCCAGCAGTTTATTCAGGACAGGGCCCAACACAGATACGCAGTATTTT
cdr3_aa: CASSLFRTGPNTDTQYF
v_call: TRBV28
d_call: TRBD1
clone_size: few
j_call: TRBJ2-3

cdr3_nt: TGTGCCAGCAGCCCCCTTCTAGCGGGGTACAACGGGGAGCTGTTTTTT
cdr3_aa: CASSPLLAGYNGELFF
v_call: TRBV7-8
d_call: TRBD2
clone_size: few
j_call: TRBJ2-2

cdr3_nt: TGTGCCACCAGTGAGTCGGGCTCCTACAATGAGCAGTTCTTC
cdr3_aa: CATSESGSYNEQFF
v_call: TRBV24-1
d_call: .
clone_size: many
j_call: TRBJ2-1

cdr3_nt: TGCAGCGTTGAAGATCGGAGGGGACCTGGGACCCAGTACTTC
cdr3_aa: CSVEDRRGPGTQYF
v_call: TRBV29-1
d_call: .
clone_size: many
j_call: TRBJ2-5